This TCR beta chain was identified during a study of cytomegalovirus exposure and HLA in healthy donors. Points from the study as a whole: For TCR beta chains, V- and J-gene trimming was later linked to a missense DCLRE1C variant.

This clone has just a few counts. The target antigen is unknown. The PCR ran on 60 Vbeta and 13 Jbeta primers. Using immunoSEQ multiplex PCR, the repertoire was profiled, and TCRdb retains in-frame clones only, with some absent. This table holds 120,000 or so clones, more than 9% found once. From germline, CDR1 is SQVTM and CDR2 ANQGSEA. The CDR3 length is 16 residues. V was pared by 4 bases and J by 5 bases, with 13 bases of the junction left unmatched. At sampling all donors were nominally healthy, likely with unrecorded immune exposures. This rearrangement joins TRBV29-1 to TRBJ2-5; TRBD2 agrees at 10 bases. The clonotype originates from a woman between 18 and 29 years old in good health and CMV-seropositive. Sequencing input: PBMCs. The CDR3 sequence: CSVGSTSGNSRETQYF. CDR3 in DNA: TGCAGCGTTGGTTCAACTAGCGGGAATTCCCGGGAGACCCAGTACTTC.